This T cell receptor (beta chain) was recovered during a study of healthy donors' naive CD4 and CD8 T cells. Overall study context: For TCR alpha, new primers spanned all functional IMGT alpha genes.

Study results and limitations: Naive CD4+ and CD8+ cells reportedly differed in usage of most V and J genes. CDR3 charge plus V and J genes appeared to account for around 12% of CD4/CD8 variance.

A linear amplification protocol produced the TCR libraries from roughly 480 ng of total RNA. Authors' methods: From four or five healthy donors, around 78,000 rearranged TCR alpha transcripts were sequenced. Each CDR3 protein is one row after TCRdb ran MiXCR on the reads. TCRdb, rather than the study authors, made the V and J calls. This table has around 200,000 distinct CDR3 sequences, around 70% appearing once. CDR1 SGHRS and CDR2 YFSETQ come from the germline V gene. The CDR3 length is 16 residues. The sample holds one count of this clonotype. The target antigen is unknown. A junction boundary mismatches the germline segment, possibly from a read error.

The sample taken for sequencing was naive CD4+ and CD8+ T cells sorted from blood, pooled from several donors. J is TRBJ1-4 and V is TRBV5-1; maybe TRBD1 (5 bases). This TCR came from a pool of human donors in good health; the sample pools cells from several healthy donors. CDR3 in amino acids: CASSLAGLGTNEKLSF. The CDR3 DNA reads TGCGCCAGCAGCTTGGCCGGGTTGGGGACTAATGAAAAACTGTCTTTT.